This T cell receptor (beta chain) was obtained from a study of control samples from healthy donors and cancer patients. The CDR3 is 12 residues long. The V and J ends lost 1 base and 4 bases respectively, with 3 bases between them. Germline values: CDR1 MDHEN, CDR2 SYDVKM. Some clones are missing from TCRdb's copy, which holds only in-frame ones; the method was immunoSEQ multiplex PCR. This repertoire shows about 140,000 clones, about 91% found once; its top ten account for approximately 3%. Sequenced: blood. The clonotype was recovered from a man aged 30 to 39 in good health. V usage is TRBV28 and J usage is TRBJ2-3, with no clear D. DNA of the CDR3: TGTGCCAGCAGTTTATTAGCAGATACGCAGTATTTT. Its protein is CASSLLADTQYF.